These 4 T cell receptor beta chains were sequenced from one sample in a study of blood T cell repertoires in COVID-19. Measured with immunoSEQ multiplex PCR; TCRdb has only the in-frame clones, and not every one. The sample includes roughly 270,000 clones, approximately 78% of them seen just once. Sample: PBMCs or T cells enriched from blood (not recorded which). These receptor sequences come from a man aged 35 to 55 who had been exposed to COVID-19.

The chain's CDR3 is CASSMGGLLQEYF. The CDR3, as DNA: TGTGCCAGCAGTATGGGGGGTTTACTCCAGGAGTACTTC. J is TRBJ2-7 and V is TRBV6-5; D is perhaps TRBD2 (6 bases). Germline-derived CDR1 and CDR2 are MNHEY and SVGAGI. There are 13 residues in the CDR3. V was pared by 5 bases and J by 11 bases, with 19 bases between.

The chain combines TRBV5-1 with TRBJ2-1; D remains ambiguous. CDR1 is SGHRS and CDR2 is YFSETQ in the germline V gene. This CDR3 has 12 amino acids. Trimming stripped 1 base from V and 9 bases from J, with 8 bases between. CDR3 residues: CASSLSFGEQFF. The CDR3 region has the DNA TGCGCCAGCAGCTTGAGTTTCGGTGAGCAGTTCTTC.

J is TRBJ1-2 and V is TRBV6-2 or TRBV6-3; 8 nucleotides align to TRBD1. The CDR3 runs to 11 residues. Germline CDR1 is MNHEY and CDR2 is SVGEGT. With V trimmed by 5 bases and J by 7 bases, 0 bases remained unmatched. CDR3 nucleotides: TGTGCCAGCAGTACAGGGGGTGGCTACACCTTC. Protein sequence: CASSTGGGYTF.

The chain carries TRBV30 and TRBJ2-7; D possibly corresponds to TRBD1 (6 bases). The CDR3 sequence is 15 residues long. V lost 7 bases, J lost 3 bases, and 22 bases lay in between. CDR1 GTSNPN and CDR2 SVGIG come from the germline V gene (reference sequence). The CDR3 region is CASLSLLGQNYEQYF. DNA of the CDR3: TGTGCCTCGCTCTCTCTTCTTGGACAGAACTACGAGCAGTACTTC.